The entry below describes one TCR beta chain. Its target antigen remains unknown. No much larger clone is present one base from it, and per-base qualities are unavailable. There are 11 amino acids in the CDR3, from cysteine to phenylalanine inclusive. The retained sequence is limited to the CDR3, 33 bases, with the frame set at the first base. V is cut by 6 bases and J by 10 bases, and the space between the germline ends is 15 bases. CDR1 and CDR2 are read off the germline V gene (reference sequence) as DFQATT and SNEGSKA. These data originate in a study of blood T cell repertoires in COVID-19 (dated by TCRdb to about 2020). About the investigation overall: Samples from collaborators originated in the United States, Italy and Spain and spanned both the acute and convalescent phases of COVID-19. The prospective study material was composed of cDNA or gDNA derived from T cells, B-cell-depleted T cells, or PBMCs. Deeply sampled blood TCRbeta repertoires from subjects exposed to, actively infected with, or recovered from COVID-19 were included in the dataset. The repertoires were released in a freely available public database meant as a resource for research on the immune response to SARS-CoV-2. Samples came from the ongoing ImmuneRACE study (first 160 participants) plus 1,254 subjects from 6 global collaborators. A de-identified subject ID, COVID-19 status, age in years and sex were almost always included in the sample metadata. HLA class I and class II types, where available, came from metadata supplied by the sample provider rather than from assay-based typing.

What the authors observed across the whole study: How much clinical and demographic metadata was included differed by source and by participant, and the metadata was provided uncurated.

TCRbeta CDR3 regions were amplified from genomic DNA by means of the immunoSEQ Assay, a bias-controlled multiplex PCR. For the original study's pipeline: Within the assay, amplification of reference gene primers was used to estimate how many nucleated cells each sample contained. To quantify the absolute abundance of each unique TCRbeta CDR3 rearrangement, sequence reads were collapsed and filtered. For each sample, productive Simpson clonality was calculated as the square root of Simpson's diversity index over productive rearrangements. TCRdb mirrors the immuneACCESS table, restricted to in-frame sequences. Some clones are absent from its copies; in checked studies, under half trace to an unresolved V gene, and the reason for the others is unknown. D and trimming come from the DNA, and the V and J calls and clone size come from that table. The sample table lists around 400,000 clones, about 88% of them with a count of one. 1.4% to 1.5% of the sample comes from the top ten.

Participants in the prospective study were aged roughly 18 to 100 years, lived in more than 20 United States geographic areas, and enrolled through a virtual design. To assign participants to cohorts, the prospective study relied on clinical history that participants themselves reported in a screening survey and a study questionnaire. Exposed participants had been in contact with someone with a PCR-confirmed or clinician-diagnosed COVID-19 case within 2 weeks of study entry. Mobile phlebotomists in the prospective study collected whole blood, serum and a nasopharyngeal or oropharyngeal swab from every participant. Over a roughly two-month period, participants in the prospective study had the option of providing additional blood draws and questionnaires. Prospective study blood samples were shipped either frozen or at room temperature before DNA extraction.

The sample was PBMCs or T cells enriched from blood (not recorded which). The chain uses TRBV20-1 and TRBJ1-1, with no reliable assignment of the D segment. This TCR came from a woman aged 18-35 years who had been exposed to COVID-19. The nucleotide sequence is given as TGCAGTGCATCCACAGAGTTCGCAGCTTTCTTT. Protein translation: CSASTEFAAFF.